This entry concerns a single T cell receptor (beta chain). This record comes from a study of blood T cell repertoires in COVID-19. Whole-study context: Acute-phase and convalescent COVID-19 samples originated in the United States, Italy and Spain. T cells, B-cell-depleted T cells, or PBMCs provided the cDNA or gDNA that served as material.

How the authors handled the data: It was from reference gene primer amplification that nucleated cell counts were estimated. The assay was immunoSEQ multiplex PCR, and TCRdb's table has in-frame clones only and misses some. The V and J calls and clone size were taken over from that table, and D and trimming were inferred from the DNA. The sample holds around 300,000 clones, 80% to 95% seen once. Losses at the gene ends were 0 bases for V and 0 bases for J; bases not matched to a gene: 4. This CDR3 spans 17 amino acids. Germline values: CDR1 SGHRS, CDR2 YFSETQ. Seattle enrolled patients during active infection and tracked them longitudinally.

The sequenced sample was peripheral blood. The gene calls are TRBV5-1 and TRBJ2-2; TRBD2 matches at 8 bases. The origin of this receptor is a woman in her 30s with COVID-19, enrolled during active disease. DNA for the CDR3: TGCGCCAGCAGCTTGGGTCCTAGCGGGCCGAACACCGGGGAGCTGTTTTTT. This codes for CASSLGPSGPNTGELFF.